These T cell receptor beta chains were read from a single sample in a study of T-cell memory formation after mild COVID-19. TCRdb fed the 5' RACE reads into MiXCR, producing one record per CDR3 protein. The sample consists of tens of thousands of distinct CDR3 sequences, around 14% of them appearing once. The sequenced sample was PBMCs or a T cell subset sorted from them (not recorded which). The receptors were gathered from an adult woman who had mild COVID-19 (a few samples of this study predate the infection). Cell type and time point are not known. Both conserved end residues are part of each CDR3. The order of the fields is J gene, clone size, V gene, D gene, CDR3 protein, CDR3 DNA. A D gene is named only where the DNA matches it firmly. The size entry is marked missing in some rows and otherwise reads once, few, many or a size class.

TRBJ2-1 | few | TRBV4-1 | TRBD2 | CASSPLGSGGAGYNEQFF | TGCGCCAGCAGCCCTCTTGGGAGCGGGGGGGCTGGATACAATGAGCAGTTCTTC
TRBJ1-2 | - | TRBV12-3/TRBV12-4 | - | CASSSSPDPYYGYTF | TGTGCCAGCAGTTCTTCTCCGGACCCTTACTATGGCTACACCTTC
TRBJ2-1 | - | TRBV6-5 | TRBD2 | CASSYRTSGGLFNEQFF | TGTGCCAGCAGTTACCGGACTAGCGGGGGGCTCTTTAATGAGCAGTTCTTC
TRBJ2-3 | many | TRBV7-9 | - | CASSPSQGGSTDTQYF | TGTGCCAGCAGCCCATCTCAAGGCGGCAGCACAGATACGCAGTATTTT
TRBJ2-1 | few | TRBV5-1 | - | CASSLGELNEQFF | TGCGCCAGCAGCTTGGGGGAGCTCAATGAGCAGTTCTTC
TRBJ2-2 | few | TRBV7-8 | - | CASRSTGAGLTNTGELFF | TGTGCCAGCAGATCCACCGGGGCAGGGTTGACGAACACCGGGGAGCTGTTTTTT
TRBJ2-7 | few | TRBV19 | - | CASSIGGVTYEQYF | TGTGCCAGTAGTATAGGCGGGGTTACCTACGAGCAGTACTTC
TRBJ2-1 | - | TRBV11-3 | - | CASSLPALYNEQFF | TGTGCCAGCAGCTTGCCTGCCCTGTACAATGAGCAGTTCTTC
TRBJ2-2 | few | TRBV7-9 | TRBD2 | CASSLPRTETSVNTGELFF | TGTGCCAGCAGCCTCCCGCGGACAGAGACTAGCGTGAACACCGGGGAGCTGTTTTTT
TRBJ2-3 | - | TRBV4-1 | - | CASSQAYKLTDTQYF | TGCGCCAGCAGCCAAGCATACAAGTTAACAGATACGCAGTATTTT
TRBJ2-7 | many | TRBV25-1 | - | CASSEKQGDYEQYF | TGTGCCAGCAGTGAAAAACAGGGCGACTACGAGCAGTACTTC
TRBJ1-2 | few | TRBV4-1 | - | CASSQEIRGGYTF | TGCGCCAGCAGCCAAGAAATCCGTGGTGGCTACACCTTC
TRBJ2-3 | - | TRBV27 | TRBD1 | CASSYSATGGLTDTQYF | TGTGCCAGCAGCTACTCGGCGACAGGGGGATTAACAGATACGCAGTATTTT
TRBJ2-1 | - | TRBV20-1 | TRBD1 | CSARYRGLWNEQFF | TGCAGTGCTAGATACAGGGGGCTCTGGAATGAGCAGTTCTTC
TRBJ2-7 | - | TRBV7-9 | TRBD1 | CASSLARQTGVYEQYF | TGTGCCAGCAGCTTAGCGCGGCAGACAGGGGTCTACGAGCAGTACTTC
TRBJ1-1 | - | TRBV7-9 | - | CASSSDPLPANTEAFF | TGTGCCAGCAGCTCGGACCCCCTCCCAGCGAACACTGAAGCTTTCTTT
TRBJ2-7 | few | TRBV29-1 | TRBD1 | CSAQGQGFHEQYF | TGCAGCGCCCAGGGACAGGGGTTCCACGAGCAGTACTTC
TRBJ1-1 | few | TRBV7-2 | - | CASSLESRPSTEAFF | TGTGCCAGCAGCTTAGAGTCCCGGCCTAGCACTGAAGCTTTCTTT
TRBJ2-7 | - | TRBV20-1 | - | CSASASVFSYSYEQYF | TGCAGTGCTTCCGCTTCCGTTTTTTCGTACTCCTACGAGCAGTACTTC
TRBJ2-3 | - | TRBV29-1 | TRBD2 | CSVEVPGGVTDTQYF | TGCAGCGTTGAAGTCCCGGGAGGGGTGACAGATACGCAGTATTTT
TRBJ2-1 | few | TRBV7-8 | TRBD1 | CASSLARDRVDRSSSYNEQFF | TGTGCCAGCAGCTTAGCAAGGGACAGGGTGGACCGCTCTAGCTCCTACAATGAGCAGTTCTTC
TRBJ2-7 | - | TRBV3-1 | TRBD1 | CASSSRDRGFHEQYF | TGTGCCAGCAGCTCCCGCGACAGGGGTTTCCACGAGCAGTACTTC
TRBJ2-3 | - | TRBV29-1 | - | CSTLSADTQYF | TGCAGTACCCTATCCGCAGATACGCAGTATTTT
TRBJ2-1 | - | TRBV7-3 | TRBD1 | CASSLSGTGLISSYNEQFF | TGTGCCAGCAGCTTATCTGGGACAGGATTAATAAGCTCCTACAATGAGCAGTTCTTC
TRBJ2-2 | - | TRBV20-1 | TRBD1 | CSLATKGTGAAGELFF | TGCAGTCTCGCAACAAAGGGGACAGGGGCCGCCGGGGAGCTGTTTTTT
TRBJ2-5 | few | TRBV6-2/TRBV6-3 | - | CASSYWAGGQETQYF | TGTGCCAGCAGTTACTGGGCTGGGGGCCAAGAGACCCAGTACTTC